A selection of T cell receptor beta chains follows, all from one sample in a study of vaccination effects on CD4 cells after COVID-19. Their antigen targets remain unknown. This table comes from immunoSEQ multiplex PCR, and its TCRdb copy is limited to in-frame clones, with some not included. This sample has roughly 50,000 clones, with around 67% found just once. Source: CD4+ T cells from PBMCs cultured without peptide, taken before COVID-19 vaccination. The receptors shown here come from a human donor who received a COVID-19 vaccine. The CDR3 runs from the conserved cysteine through the conserved F or W. D genes are given only for firm matches. Some rows have no size entry. The others give once, few or many, or a class for an expanded clone.

V gene	CDR3 length	clone size	D gene	J gene	CDR3 protein	CDR3 DNA
TRBV6-1	15	-	-	TRBJ1-6	CASSEPGHSNSPLHF	TGTGCCAGCAGTGAACCGGGACATTCTAATTCACCCCTCCACTTT
TRBV25-1	13	-	-	TRBJ2-7	CASSEAGFHEQYF	TGTGCCAGCAGTGAGGCAGGGTTCCACGAGCAGTACTTC
TRBV19	14	-	-	TRBJ2-7	CASSIGGKGGEQYF	TGTGCCAGTAGTATCGGAGGCAAAGGAGGGGAGCAGTACTTC
TRBV6-5	13	-	TRBD1	TRBJ1-4	CASRQGDNEKLFF	TGTGCCAGCAGACAGGGGGATAATGAAAAACTGTTTTTT
TRBV19	16	once	-	TRBJ2-1	CASSNLGQSSYNEQFF	TGTGCCAGTAGTAATCTGGGGCAGAGCTCCTACAATGAGCAGTTCTTC
TRBV28	14	-	-	TRBJ2-7	CASSSRDTSYEQYF	TGTGCCAGCAGTTCCCGGGACACCTCCTACGAGCAGTACTTC
TRBV30	8	few	-	TRBJ1-2	CARDGYTF	TGTGCCCGTGATGGCTACACCTTC
TRBV7-8	14	-	-	TRBJ1-5	CASSLGSRNQPQHF	TGTGCCAGCAGCTTAGGCAGCCGCAATCAGCCCCAGCATTTT
TRBV6-1	15	-	-	TRBJ2-7	CASSELAAGAYEQYF	TGTGCCAGCAGTGAATTGGCGGCAGGGGCCTACGAGCAGTACTTC
TRBV5-4	12	-	-	TRBJ2-5	CASSPLGETQYF	TGTGCCAGCAGCCCGCTGGGGGAGACCCAGTACTTC
TRBV7-6	17	-	-	TRBJ1-5	CASSLEKRNTAYQPQHF	TGTGCCAGCAGCTTAGAGAAGAGAAACACAGCCTACCAGCCCCAGCATTTT
TRBV19	16	-	TRBD1	TRBJ1-4	CASSSPPGGRNEKLFF	TGTGCCAGTAGCAGTCCACCAGGGGGAAGAAATGAAAAACTGTTTTTT
TRBV7-9	16	-	TRBD1	TRBJ1-2	CASSPSTGQGDEGYTF	TGTGCCAGCAGCCCCTCGACAGGGCAGGGCGATGAGGGCTACACCTTC
TRBV5-1	18	-	-	TRBJ1-3	CASSFIPPTRGSGNTIYF	TGCGCCAGCAGCTTCATTCCCCCTACGAGGGGCTCTGGAAACACCATATATTTT
TRBV5-4	18	-	TRBD2	TRBJ2-7	CASSFGRRGLAVPYEQYF	TGTGCCAGCAGCTTCGGTCGACGGGGACTAGCGGTCCCCTACGAGCAGTACTTC
TRBV5-1	13	-	-	TRBJ1-1	CASSLSLDTEAFF	TGCGCCAGCAGCTTGTCGCTAGACACTGAAGCTTTCTTT
TRBV19	12	-	-	TRBJ2-1	CASSIRGKEQFF	TGTGCCAGTAGTATTCGGGGGAAAGAGCAGTTCTTC
TRBV29-1	14	few	TRBD2	TRBJ2-5	CSASLAGGQETQYF	TGCAGCGCCTCACTAGCGGGGGGGCAAGAGACCCAGTACTTC
TRBV20-1	11	few	-	TRBJ2-3	CSAPTLDTQYF	TGCAGTGCCCCTACGCTAGATACGCAGTATTTT
TRBV15	11	-	-	TRBJ1-4	CATSRGEKLFF	TGTGCCACCAGCAGAGGAGAAAAACTGTTTTTT
TRBV7-9	17	once	TRBD2	TRBJ2-2	CASSLVGRGRGTGELFF	TGTGCCAGCAGCTTAGTAGGGCGCGGGAGAGGGACCGGGGAGCTGTTTTTT
TRBV16	14	-	TRBD1	TRBJ2-7	CASSRPGQIYEQYF	TGTGCCAGCAGCCGACCGGGACAGATCTACGAGCAGTACTTC
TRBV5-4	15	few	TRBD1	TRBJ2-1	CASSSRDRVAGEQFF	TGTGCCAGCAGCTCCCGGGACAGGGTAGCCGGTGAGCAGTTCTTC
TRBV9	16	once	-	TRBJ1-4	CASSVAGTRTNEKLFF	TGTGCCAGCAGCGTAGCGGGAACCCGAACTAATGAAAAACTGTTTTTT
TRBV7-8	16	-	-	TRBJ1-1	CASSLAGVGTNTEAFF	TGTGCCAGCAGCTTAGCGGGGGTAGGGACGAACACTGAAGCTTTCTTT
TRBV30	12	-	-	TRBJ2-7	CAWSLSMYEQYF	TGTGCCTGGAGCCTAAGTATGTACGAGCAGTACTTC
TRBV5-4	15	-	TRBD1	TRBJ1-1	CASSHLEQGYTEAFF	TGTGCCAGCAGCCACCTGGAACAGGGGTACACTGAAGCTTTCTTT
TRBV6-2/TRBV6-3	13	-	-	TRBJ1-1	CASSYSRGTEAFF	TGTGCCAGCAGTTACTCCAGGGGAACTGAAGCTTTCTTT
TRBV29-1	13	-	-	TRBJ2-7	CSVEDSNSYEQYF	TGCAGCGTTGAAGATTCTAACAGCTACGAGCAGTACTTC
TRBV3-1/TRBV3-2	16	-	TRBD2	TRBJ2-1	CASSSGLAGGGGEQFF	TGTGCCAGCAGCTCGGGACTAGCGGGGGGAGGCGGTGAGCAGTTCTTC
TRBV6-6	15	once	TRBD2	TRBJ2-7	CASGGWASGAYEQYF	TGTGCCAGCGGGGGGTGGGCTAGCGGGGCCTACGAGCAGTACTTC
TRBV2	13	few	-	TRBJ1-5	CASSDSPTVPQHF	TGTGCCAGCAGTGACAGCCCTACAGTGCCCCAGCATTTT
TRBV9	12	-	-	TRBJ1-6	CASSAPEGPRYF	TGTGCCAGCAGCGCACCCGAGGGGCCTCGTTACTTT
TRBV20-1	17	-	TRBD2	TRBJ2-3	CSASVRTSGKNTDTQYF	TGCAGTGCTAGTGTGCGGACTAGCGGGAAAAACACAGATACGCAGTATTTT
TRBV29-1	12	-	-	TRBJ1-1	CSVEGLDTEAFF	TGCAGCGTTGAAGGGTTGGACACTGAAGCTTTCTTT
TRBV12-5	15	-	-	TRBJ1-1	CASGLVGGKNTEAFF	TGTGCTAGTGGTTTGGTAGGGGGAAAGAACACTGAAGCTTTCTTT
TRBV9	15	-	TRBD1	TRBJ1-4	CASSASGGGREKLFF	TGTGCCAGCAGCGCCTCAGGGGGCGGAAGAGAAAAACTGTTTTTT
TRBV5-4	15	-	-	TRBJ2-1	CASSTRDLSSNEQFF	TGTGCCAGCAGCACCCGGGACCTTAGTTCCAATGAGCAGTTCTTC
TRBV9	13	-	-	TRBJ2-2	CASSGNIAGELFF	TGTGCCAGCAGCGGGAATATTGCCGGGGAGCTGTTTTTT
TRBV6-5	14	-	TRBD1	TRBJ1-5	CASSRDRDDQPQHF	TGTGCCAGCTCCCGGGACAGGGACGATCAGCCCCAGCATTTT
TRBV6-4	16	-	TRBD1	TRBJ2-3	CASSVGKGGGTDTQYF	TGTGCCAGCAGTGTTGGAAAAGGGGGCGGCACAGATACGCAGTATTTT